Listed here is a single T cell receptor beta chain. The record originates from a study of control samples from healthy donors and cancer patients. Repertoires were generated with immunoSEQ multiplex PCR, while TCRdb's copy carries only in-frame clones and drops some. The sample carries 120,000 to 150,000 clones, around 85% recorded once. CDR1 and CDR2 from the germline V gene are LNHDA and SQIVND (reference sequence). The CDR3 length is 15 residues. The V end lost 4 bases, the J end lost 3 bases, and 16 bases lay between the germline ends. The chain joins TRBV19 to TRBJ2-7; maybe TRBD1 (7 bases). The receptor was derived from a woman aged 25 to 45 in good health. The sequencing sample was made of blood. The CDR3 bases are TGTGCCAGTAGTAGGGAGGCAGGGGGACTCTACGAGCAGTACTTC. It specifies CASSREAGGLYEQYF.